This T cell receptor beta chain stems from a study of cytomegalovirus exposure and HLA in healthy donors. V shed 6 bases and J shed 5 bases, with 12 bases lying between them. The length of the CDR3 is 13 residues. Germline V lookup: CDR1 LNHDA, CDR2 SQIVND (reference sequence). Findings and limits, study-wide: Later on, an analysis found that several of the most significant clusters appeared to be linked to common viral pathogens, which included parvovirus B19. Presence/absence analyses rested on an assumption that sequencing depth was roughly uniform across donors. There were some V segments, including TRBV6-2 and TRBV6-3, excluded as indistinguishable.

Notes on this clone: Its antigen is still unknown.

PCR involved 60 Vbeta and 13 Jbeta primers. Only in-frame clones appear in the TCRdb table, and some are missing; sequencing was by immunoSEQ multiplex PCR. The sample has 110,000 to 150,000 clones, about three quarters seen once. The chain employs TRBV19 and TRBJ2-3; a weak D match, TRBD2 (5 bases). The sample comprised PBMCs. This TCR was recovered from a young woman in good health and CMV-seronegative. The CDR3 sequence is CASSPSRLDTQYF. CDR3 DNA sequence: TGTGCCAGTAGCCCTAGCCGTTTAGATACGCAGTATTTT.